This T cell receptor (beta chain) was profiled in a study of a mutant IDH1 vaccine in newly diagnosed glioma. Study-wide background: Of the patients given treatment, around 60% were male and around 38% were female, and a mean age of around 38 years was recorded.

The table came from immunoSEQ multiplex PCR; TCRdb's copy has only in-frame clones and leaves some out. In the table there are 60,000 to 100,000 clones, more than 80% of which are singletons. As for time point: week 23, last vaccination. Each vaccine dose was 300 ug of mutant IDH1 20-mer peptide, with topical imiquimod. New astrocytomas of WHO grade 3 or 4 that were IDH1-mutant and ATRX-lost were found in the donors. V lost 1 base, J lost 3 bases, and 9 bases stayed unmatched. The CDR3 is made up of 16 amino acids. Germline lookup yields CDR1 SGHDT and CDR2 YYEEEE. Turning to this clone: The antigen is not known.

The chain links TRBV5-6 to TRBJ2-7, with TRBD2 identical over 8 bases. This sample comprised PBMCs, obtained from a glioma patient whose treatment included an IDH1 peptide vaccine. The clonotype was recovered from a woman aged 45-60 years with glioma. In nucleotides, the CDR3 is TGTGCCAGCAGCTTGCTGGGAACGGGGGGGTACTACGAGCAGTACTTC. The encoded protein is CASSLLGTGGYYEQYF.